The source of this T cell receptor (beta chain) is a study of CD8 T cells in Susac syndrome (dated by TCRdb to about 2019). For the wider study: Among the Susac syndrome patients who were sequenced, clinically active disease was present in over 5 and clinical remission was observed in fewer than 10. At blood withdrawal, Susac syndrome patients were therapy-naive, treated with corticosteroids (with IVIg additionally given to some), or treated with IVIg alone. Whether CD8+ T cell activation and differentiation in Susac syndrome was antigen driven was tested using repertoire sequencing. Clonality of the CD8+ T cell repertoire was compared between around eleven healthy donors, roughly 14 Susac syndrome patients and 15 multiple sclerosis patients. Results the study describes overall, beyond this receptor: Clonal expansion was observed in Susac syndrome CD8+ repertoires, with the highest expansion in CD8+ TEMRA cells and greater expansion in clinically active than in remitting patients. Sixteen Susac-specific public clones were identified in the total CD8+ repertoire, and several Susac-specific public clones were identified in the CD8+ TEMRA repertoire. The TCR sequencing and HLA analysis was acknowledged to have included a relatively small number of individuals.

Worth noting for this clonotype: Its antigen has not been determined. No base qualities exist here, and no much larger clone lies one base off it.

Peripheral blood CD8+ and CD4+ T cells from healthy donors, Susac syndrome patients and multiple sclerosis patients were profiled by high-throughput TCR beta sequencing. The Susac syndrome patients fulfilled recently defined diagnostic criteria for definite or probable disease. Bulk CD8+ and CD4+ T cells were purified by magnetic negative isolation, while CD8+ TEMRA cells were enriched using FACS. Blood was collected in EDTA tubes and processed within 24 hours, with PBMCs isolated through density gradient centrifugation. PBMCs intended for TCR sequencing were cryopreserved in liquid nitrogen and were subsequently thawed in a 37 degrees C water bath. The sorted or isolated CD4+, CD8+ and CD8+ TEMRA cells reached a purity of at least 90%. Clipping removes 4 bases from V and 5 bases from J, with 3 as the unmatched junction base count. The germline V gene specifies SGDLS as CDR1 and YYNGEE as CDR2. The CDR3 starts with the cysteine, ends with the phenylalanine, and has 14 residues. The read is trimmed to its CDR3 DNA, 42 bases read in frame from base 1.

RNA was extracted using the RNeasy kit, and roughly 0.5 to 1 microgram was reverse transcribed with random hexamers. The immunoSEQ multiplex PCR assay, covering 54 Vbeta and 13 Jbeta segments, was used to amplify TCR beta CDR3 regions. Bias from PCR amplification was corrected by using a synthetic template baseline for primer optimization and for computational correction. Under the source paper's analysis protocol: Reads were annotated to V, D and J genes per IMGT and analyzed with immunoSEQ Analyzer, keeping only productive sequences. Clonality was calculated as one minus the Shannon entropy normalized by log2 of the number of productive unique sequences. For each patient and control, public and private clones were evaluated within the 100 most prevalent clones. Clones were defined as Susac-specific when absent from the healthy and MS cohorts, from about 1,100 published viral clones and from other ImmuneACCESS disease sequences. Through fastp at Q25 and MiXCR, TCRdb rebuilt clones from the public reads, retaining in-frame beta chains. Rows merge per CDR3 protein into single entries with the most common DNA and genes. TCRdb's processing, not the study's, gives the V and J calls here. The sample records more than 150,000 distinct CDR3 sequences, just under 95% of which are singletons. Together, the top ten hold around 0.16% of the sample.

Recombination connected TRBV9 to TRBJ2-4, with TRBD2 matching 10 junction bases. The sequenced material came from CD8+ T cells from PBMCs. The TCR was taken from a human donor with Susac syndrome. The DNA reads as follows: TGTGCCAGCAGCCCAGCGGGGGGGGAAAACATTCAGTACTTC. This gives the protein CASSPAGGENIQYF.